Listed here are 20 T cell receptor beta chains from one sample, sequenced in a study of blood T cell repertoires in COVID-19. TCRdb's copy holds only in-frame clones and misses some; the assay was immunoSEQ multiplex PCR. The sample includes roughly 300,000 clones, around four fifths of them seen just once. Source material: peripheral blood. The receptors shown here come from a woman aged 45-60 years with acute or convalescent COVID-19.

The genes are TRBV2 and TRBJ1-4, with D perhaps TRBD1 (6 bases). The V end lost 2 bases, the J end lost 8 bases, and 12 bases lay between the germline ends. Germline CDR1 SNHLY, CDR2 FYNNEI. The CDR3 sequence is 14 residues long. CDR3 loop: CASSEQGGEEKLFF. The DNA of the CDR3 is TGTGCCAGCAGTGAACAAGGGGGAGAAGAAAAACTGTTTTTT.

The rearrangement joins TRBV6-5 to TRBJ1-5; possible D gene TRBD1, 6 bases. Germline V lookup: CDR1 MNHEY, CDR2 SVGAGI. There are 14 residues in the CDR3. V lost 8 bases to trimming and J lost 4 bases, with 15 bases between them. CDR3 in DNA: TGTGCCAGCGACTTGCAGGGGCAGAATCAGCCCCAGCATTTT. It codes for CASDLQGQNQPQHF.

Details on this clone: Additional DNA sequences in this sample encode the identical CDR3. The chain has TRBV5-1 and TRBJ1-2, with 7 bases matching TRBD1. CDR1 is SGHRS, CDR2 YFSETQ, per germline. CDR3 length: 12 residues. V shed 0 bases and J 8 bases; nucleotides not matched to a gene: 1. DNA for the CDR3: TGCGCCAGCAGCTTGGGACAGGGAGGCTACACCTTC. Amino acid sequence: CASSLGQGGYTF.

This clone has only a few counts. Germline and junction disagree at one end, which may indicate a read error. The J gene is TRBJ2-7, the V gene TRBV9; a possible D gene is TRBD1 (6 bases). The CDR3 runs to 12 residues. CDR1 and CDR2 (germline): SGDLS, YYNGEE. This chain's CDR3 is CASSTPGQITHF. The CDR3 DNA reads TGTGCCAGCAGCACACCGGGACAAATAACCCACTTC.

This CDR3 is CASSLRGRNNEKLFF. The DNA for the CDR3 is TGTGCCAGCTCACTTAGAGGCAGAAATAATGAAAAACTGTTTTTT. The J gene is TRBJ1-4, the V gene TRBV18, with no clear D. From germline, CDR1 is KGHSH and CDR2 LQKENI. V lost 4 bases, J lost 4 bases, and 13 bases lay in between. The CDR3 extends over 15 amino acids.

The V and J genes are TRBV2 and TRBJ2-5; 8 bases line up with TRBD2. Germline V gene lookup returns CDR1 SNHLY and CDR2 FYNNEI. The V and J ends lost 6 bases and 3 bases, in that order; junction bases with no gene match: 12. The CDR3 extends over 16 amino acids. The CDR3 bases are TGTGCCAGCAGGGAAAGGGGGGGACTAGTAAAAGAGACCCAGTACTTC. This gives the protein CASRERGGLVKETQYF. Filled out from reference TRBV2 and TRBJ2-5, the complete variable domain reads EPEVTQTPSHQVTQMGQEVILRCVPISNHLYFYWYRQILGQKVEFLVSFYNNEISEKSEIFDDQFSVERPDGSNFTLKIRSTKLEDSAMYFCASRERGGLVKETQYFGPGTRLLVL.

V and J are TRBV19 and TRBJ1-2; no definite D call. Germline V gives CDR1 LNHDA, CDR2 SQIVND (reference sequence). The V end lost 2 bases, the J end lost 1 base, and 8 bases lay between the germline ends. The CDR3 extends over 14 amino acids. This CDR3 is CASSITAVNYGYTF. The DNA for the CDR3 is TGTGCCAGTAGTATAACGGCGGTTAACTATGGCTACACCTTC.

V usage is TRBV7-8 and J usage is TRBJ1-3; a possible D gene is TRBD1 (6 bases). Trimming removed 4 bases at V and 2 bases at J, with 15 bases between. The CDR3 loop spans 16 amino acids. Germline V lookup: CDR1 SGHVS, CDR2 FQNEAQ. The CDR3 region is CASSWRGGEAGNTIYF. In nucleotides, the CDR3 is TGTGCCAGCAGCTGGCGGGGGGGCGAGGCTGGAAACACCATATATTTT.

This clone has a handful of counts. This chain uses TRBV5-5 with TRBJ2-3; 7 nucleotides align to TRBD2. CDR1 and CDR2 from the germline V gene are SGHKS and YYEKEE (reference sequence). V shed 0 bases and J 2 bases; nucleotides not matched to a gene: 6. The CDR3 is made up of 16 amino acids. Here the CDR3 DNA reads TGTGCCAGCAGCTTGGGGGTAGCGGGTTTCACAGATACGCAGTATTTT. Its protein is CASSLGVAGFTDTQYF.

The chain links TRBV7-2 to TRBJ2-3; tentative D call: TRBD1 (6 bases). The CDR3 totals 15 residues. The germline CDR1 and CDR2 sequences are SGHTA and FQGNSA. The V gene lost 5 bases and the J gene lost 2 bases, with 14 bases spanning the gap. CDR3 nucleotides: TGTGCCAGCAGCCCAGACAGGCTGCCCACAGATACGCAGTATTTT. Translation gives CASSPDRLPTDTQYF.

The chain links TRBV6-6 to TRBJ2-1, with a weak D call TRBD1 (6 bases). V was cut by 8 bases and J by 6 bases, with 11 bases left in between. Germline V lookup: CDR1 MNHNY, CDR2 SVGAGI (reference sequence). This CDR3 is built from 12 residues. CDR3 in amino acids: CASCLRGNEQFF. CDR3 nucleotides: TGTGCCAGCTGTCTCAGGGGCAATGAGCAGTTCTTC.

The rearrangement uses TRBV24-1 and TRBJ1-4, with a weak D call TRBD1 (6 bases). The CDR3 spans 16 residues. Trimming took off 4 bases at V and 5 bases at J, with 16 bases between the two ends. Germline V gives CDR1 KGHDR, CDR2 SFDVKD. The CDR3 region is CATSEDRTAENEKLFF. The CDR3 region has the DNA TGTGCCACCAGTGAGGATCGGACAGCGGAGAATGAAAAACTGTTTTTT.

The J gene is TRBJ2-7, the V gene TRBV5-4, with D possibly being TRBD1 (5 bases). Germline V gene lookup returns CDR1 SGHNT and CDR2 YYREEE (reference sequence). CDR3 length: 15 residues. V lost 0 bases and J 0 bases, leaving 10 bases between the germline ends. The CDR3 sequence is CASSLAGFNSYEQYV. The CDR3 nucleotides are TGTGCCAGCAGCTTGGCAGGGTTCAACTCCTACGAGCAGTACGTC.

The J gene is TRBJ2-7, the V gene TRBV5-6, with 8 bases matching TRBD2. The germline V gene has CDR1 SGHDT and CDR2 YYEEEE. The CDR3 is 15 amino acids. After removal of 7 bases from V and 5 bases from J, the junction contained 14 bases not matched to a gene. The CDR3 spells CASRKGPAGANEQYF. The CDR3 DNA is TGTGCCAGCCGAAAAGGTCCAGCGGGAGCGAACGAGCAGTACTTC.

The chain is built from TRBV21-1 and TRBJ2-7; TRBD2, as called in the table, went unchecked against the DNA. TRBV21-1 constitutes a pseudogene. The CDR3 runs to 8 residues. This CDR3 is CASSNRAF. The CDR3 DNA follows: TGTGCCAGCAGCAATCGAGCCTTC.

The CDR3 is CASSLDVWGGDGNTEAFF. CDR3 in DNA: TGTGCCAGCAGCTTAGATGTCTGGGGGGGCGACGGGAACACTGAAGCTTTCTTT. The chain carries TRBV7-9 and TRBJ1-1, with a weak D call TRBD1 (6 bases). Trimming cost V 1 base and J 1 base, with 19 bases left between them. This CDR3 has 18 amino acids. Germline V gives CDR1 SEHNR, CDR2 FQNEAQ (reference sequence).

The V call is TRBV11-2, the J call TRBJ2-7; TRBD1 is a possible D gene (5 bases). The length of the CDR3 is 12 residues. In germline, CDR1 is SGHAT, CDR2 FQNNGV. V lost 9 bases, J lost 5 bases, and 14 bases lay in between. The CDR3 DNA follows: TGTGCCAGGACAGAAACTACTCACGAGCAGTACGTC. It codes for CARTETTHEQYV.

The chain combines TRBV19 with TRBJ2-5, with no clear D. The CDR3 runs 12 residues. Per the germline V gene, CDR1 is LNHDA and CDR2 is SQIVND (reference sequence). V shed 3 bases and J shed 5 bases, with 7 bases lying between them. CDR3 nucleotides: TGTGCCAGTAGTATCCGCGATGAGACCCAGTACTTC. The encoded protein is CASSIRDETQYF.

The CDR3 reads CASRVRRGDYGYTF. The CDR3 DNA sequence: TGTGCCAGCAGGGTTCGGCGGGGGGACTATGGCTACACCTTC. The chain joins TRBV6-6 to TRBJ1-2, with TRBD1 as a possible D gene (5 bases). The CDR3 sequence is 14 residues long. Germline V gene lookup returns CDR1 MNHNY and CDR2 SVGAGI (reference sequence). V was cut by 6 bases and J by 3 bases, with 14 bases left in between.

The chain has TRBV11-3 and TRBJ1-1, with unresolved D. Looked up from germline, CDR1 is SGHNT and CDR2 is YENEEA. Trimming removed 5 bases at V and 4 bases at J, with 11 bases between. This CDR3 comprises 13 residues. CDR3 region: CASSLKFRTEAFF. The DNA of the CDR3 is TGTGCCAGCAGCCTTAAATTCCGCACTGAAGCTTTCTTT.